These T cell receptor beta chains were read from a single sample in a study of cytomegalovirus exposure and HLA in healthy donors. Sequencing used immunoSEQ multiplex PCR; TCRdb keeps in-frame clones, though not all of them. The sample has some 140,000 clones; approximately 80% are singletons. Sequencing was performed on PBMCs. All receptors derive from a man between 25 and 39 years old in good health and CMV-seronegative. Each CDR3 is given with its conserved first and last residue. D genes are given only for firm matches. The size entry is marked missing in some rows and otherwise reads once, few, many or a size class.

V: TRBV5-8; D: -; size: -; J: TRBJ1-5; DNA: TGTGCCAGCCGAACCCGATACCTGACAGGAGGCAATCAGCCCCAGCATTTT; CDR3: CASRTRYLTGGNQPQHF
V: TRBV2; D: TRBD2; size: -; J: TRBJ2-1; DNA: TGTGCCAGCAGTGAAGTTACTAGCGGGCCTTACAATGAGCAGTTCTTC; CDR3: CASSEVTSGPYNEQFF
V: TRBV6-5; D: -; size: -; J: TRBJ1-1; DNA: TGTGCCAGCAGTTACGTAGGCCGGGACACTGAAGCTTTCTTT; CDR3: CASSYVGRDTEAFF
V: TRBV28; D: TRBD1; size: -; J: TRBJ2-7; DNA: TGTGCCAGCAGTTGGGACAGGGGCTTCTACGAGCAGTACTTC; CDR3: CASSWDRGFYEQYF
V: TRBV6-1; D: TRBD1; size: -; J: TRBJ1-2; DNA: TGTGCCAGCACTGCCGGGACAGGGGCGAACTATGGCTACACCTTC; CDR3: CASTAGTGANYGYTF
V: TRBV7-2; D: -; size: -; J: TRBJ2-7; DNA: TGTGCCAGCAGCTTAGATGCTAACGAGCAGTACTTC; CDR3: CASSLDANEQYF
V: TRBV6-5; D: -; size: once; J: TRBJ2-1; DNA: TGTGCCAGCAGTTATCCCCTAAATGAGCAGTTCTTC; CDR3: CASSYPLNEQFF
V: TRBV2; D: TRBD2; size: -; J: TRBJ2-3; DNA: TGTGCCAGCAGTGGGACTAGCGGGAGTATCGGCACAGATACGCAGTATTTT; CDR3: CASSGTSGSIGTDTQYF
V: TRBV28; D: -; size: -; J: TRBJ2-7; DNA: TGTGCCAGCAGTCCCCCCGGTGCGGGTTCCTTCGGGCAGTACTTC; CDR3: CASSPPGAGSFGQYF
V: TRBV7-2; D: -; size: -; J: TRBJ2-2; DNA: TGTGCCAGCAGCTTCCTAGTGGAAGGGGAGCTGTTTTTT; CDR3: CASSFLVEGELFF
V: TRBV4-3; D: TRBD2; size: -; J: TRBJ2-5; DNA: TGCGCCAGCAGCCAAGATTGGGGGGGGGTTGGGGAGACCCAGTACTTC; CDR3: CASSQDWGGVGETQYF
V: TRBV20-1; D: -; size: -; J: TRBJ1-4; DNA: TGCAGTTGGAGGGTGGGGGAAAAACTGTTTTTT; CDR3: CSWRVGEKLFF
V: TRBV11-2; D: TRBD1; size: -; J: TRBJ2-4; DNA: TGTGCCAGCAGCTCCCGGACAGGGGGCTCCATTGACAAAAACATTCAGTACTTC; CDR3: CASSSRTGGSIDKNIQYF
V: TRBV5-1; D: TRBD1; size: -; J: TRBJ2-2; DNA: TGCGCCAGCAGCTCGGGGGACAGGGCGAGCGGGGAGCTGTTTTTT; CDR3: CASSSGDRASGELFF
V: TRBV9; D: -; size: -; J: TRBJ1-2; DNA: TGTGCCAGCAGCGTAGCTCATGAGGGTTGGCAGGGGGGCTACACCTTC; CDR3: CASSVAHEGWQGGYTF
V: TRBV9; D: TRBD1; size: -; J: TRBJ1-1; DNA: TGTGCCAGCAGCGCAGGGGGCTCGGACGCTGAAGCTTTCTTT; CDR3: CASSAGGSDAEAFF
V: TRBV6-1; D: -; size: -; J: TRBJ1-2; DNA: TGTGCCAGCAGTGTAGAGGGCCACCCCAACTATGGCTACACCTTC; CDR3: CASSVEGHPNYGYTF
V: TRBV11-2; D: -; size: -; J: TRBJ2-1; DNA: TGTGCCAGCACCTTAGGAGGGTACAATGAGCAGTTCTTC; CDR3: CASTLGGYNEQFF